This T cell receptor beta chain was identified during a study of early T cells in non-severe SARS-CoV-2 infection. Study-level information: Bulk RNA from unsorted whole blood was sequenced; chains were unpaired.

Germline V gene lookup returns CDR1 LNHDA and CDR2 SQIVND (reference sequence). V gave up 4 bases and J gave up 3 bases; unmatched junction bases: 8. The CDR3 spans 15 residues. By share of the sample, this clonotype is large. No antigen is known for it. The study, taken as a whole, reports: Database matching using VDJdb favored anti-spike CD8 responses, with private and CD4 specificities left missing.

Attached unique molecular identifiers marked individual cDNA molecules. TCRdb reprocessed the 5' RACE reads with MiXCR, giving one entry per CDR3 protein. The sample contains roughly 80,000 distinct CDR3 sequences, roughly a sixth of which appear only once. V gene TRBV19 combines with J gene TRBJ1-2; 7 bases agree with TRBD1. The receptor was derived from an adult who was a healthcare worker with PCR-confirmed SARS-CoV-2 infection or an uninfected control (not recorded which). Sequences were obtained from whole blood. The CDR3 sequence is CASSTQQGRHYGYTF. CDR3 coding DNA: TGTGCCAGTAGTACCCAACAGGGGAGGCACTATGGCTACACCTTC.